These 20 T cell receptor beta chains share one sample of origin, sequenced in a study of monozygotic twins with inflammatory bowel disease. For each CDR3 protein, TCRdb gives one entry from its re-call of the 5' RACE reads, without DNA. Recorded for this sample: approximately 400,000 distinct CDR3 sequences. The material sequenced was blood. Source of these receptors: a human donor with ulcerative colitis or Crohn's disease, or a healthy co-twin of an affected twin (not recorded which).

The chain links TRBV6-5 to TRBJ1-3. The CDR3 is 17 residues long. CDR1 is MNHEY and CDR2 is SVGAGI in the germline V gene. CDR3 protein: CASSYYGVGFSGNTIYF.

CDR3: CASSLESWQYEQFF. The chain uses TRBV7-2 and TRBJ2-1. The CDR3 is made up of 14 amino acids. Germline values: CDR1 SGHTA, CDR2 FQGNSA.

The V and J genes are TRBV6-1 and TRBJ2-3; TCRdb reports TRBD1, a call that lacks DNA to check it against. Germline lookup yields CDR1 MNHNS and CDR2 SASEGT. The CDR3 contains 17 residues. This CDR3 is CARLSGTGAPGTDTQYF.

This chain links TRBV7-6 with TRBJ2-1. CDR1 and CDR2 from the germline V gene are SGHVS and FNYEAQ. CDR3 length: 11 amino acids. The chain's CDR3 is CASSGPYEQFF.

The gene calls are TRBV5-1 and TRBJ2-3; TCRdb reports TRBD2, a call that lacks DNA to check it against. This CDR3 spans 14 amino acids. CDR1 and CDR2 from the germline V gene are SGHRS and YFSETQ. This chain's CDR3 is CASSVPGTIDTQYF.

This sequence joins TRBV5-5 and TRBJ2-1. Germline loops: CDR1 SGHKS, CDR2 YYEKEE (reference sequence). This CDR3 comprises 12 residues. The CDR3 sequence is CASSLARRVYFF.

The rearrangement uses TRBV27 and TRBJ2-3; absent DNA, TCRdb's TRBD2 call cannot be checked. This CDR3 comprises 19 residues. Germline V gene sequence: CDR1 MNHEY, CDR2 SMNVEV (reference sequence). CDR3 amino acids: CASSFSGTSGGAHTDTQYF.

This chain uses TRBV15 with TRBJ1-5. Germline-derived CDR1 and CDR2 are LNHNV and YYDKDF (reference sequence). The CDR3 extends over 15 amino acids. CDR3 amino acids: CATSRDLGTYQPQHF.

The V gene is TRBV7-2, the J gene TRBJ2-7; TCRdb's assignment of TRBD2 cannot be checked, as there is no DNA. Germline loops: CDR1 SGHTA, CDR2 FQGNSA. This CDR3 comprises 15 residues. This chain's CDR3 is CASSFLRGGSYEQYF.

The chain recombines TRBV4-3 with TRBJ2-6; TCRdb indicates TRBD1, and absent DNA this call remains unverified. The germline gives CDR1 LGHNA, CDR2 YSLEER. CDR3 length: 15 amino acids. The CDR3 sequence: CASSHDRVGANVLTF.

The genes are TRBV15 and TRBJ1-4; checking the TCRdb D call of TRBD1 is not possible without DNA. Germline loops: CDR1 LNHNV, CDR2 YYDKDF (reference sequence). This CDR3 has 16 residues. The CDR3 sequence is CATSRAAGTATEKLFF.

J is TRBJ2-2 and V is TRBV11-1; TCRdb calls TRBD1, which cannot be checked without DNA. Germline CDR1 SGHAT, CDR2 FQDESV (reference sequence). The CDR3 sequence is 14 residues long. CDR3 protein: CASSPGQNTGELFF.

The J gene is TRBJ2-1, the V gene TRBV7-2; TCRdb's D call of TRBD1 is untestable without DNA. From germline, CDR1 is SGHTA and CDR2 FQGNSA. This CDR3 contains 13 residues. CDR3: CASSKVSSGEQFF.

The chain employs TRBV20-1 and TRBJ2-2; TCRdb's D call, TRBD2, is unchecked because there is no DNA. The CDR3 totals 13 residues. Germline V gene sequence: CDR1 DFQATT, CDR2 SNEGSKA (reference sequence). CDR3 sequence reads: CSVRRGDTGELFF.

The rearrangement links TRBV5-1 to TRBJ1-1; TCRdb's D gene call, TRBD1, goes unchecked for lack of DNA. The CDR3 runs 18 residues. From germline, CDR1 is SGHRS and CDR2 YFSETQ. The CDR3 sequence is CASSSSRGQGARDTEAFF.

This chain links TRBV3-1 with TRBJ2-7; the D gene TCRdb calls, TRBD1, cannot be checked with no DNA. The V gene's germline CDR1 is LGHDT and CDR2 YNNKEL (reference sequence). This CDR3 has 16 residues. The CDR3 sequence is CASSQDWRTGFNEQYF.

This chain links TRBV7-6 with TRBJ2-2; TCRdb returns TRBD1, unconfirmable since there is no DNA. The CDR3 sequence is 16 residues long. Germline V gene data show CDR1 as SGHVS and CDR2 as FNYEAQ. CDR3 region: CASSFQTVRNTGELFF. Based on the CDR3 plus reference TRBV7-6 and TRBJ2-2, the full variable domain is GAGVSQSPRYKVTKRGQDVALRCDPISGHVSLYWYRQALGQGPEFLTYFNYEAQQDKSGLPNDRFSAERPEGSISTLTIQRTEQRDSAMYRCASSFQTVRNTGELFFGEGSRLTVL.

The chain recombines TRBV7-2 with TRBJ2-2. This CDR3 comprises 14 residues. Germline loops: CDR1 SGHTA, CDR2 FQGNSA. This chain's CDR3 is CASSSQFNTGELFF.

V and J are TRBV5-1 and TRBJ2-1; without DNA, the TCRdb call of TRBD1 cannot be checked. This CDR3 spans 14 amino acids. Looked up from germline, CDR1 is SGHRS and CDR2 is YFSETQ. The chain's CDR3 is CASSFRDVNNEQFF.

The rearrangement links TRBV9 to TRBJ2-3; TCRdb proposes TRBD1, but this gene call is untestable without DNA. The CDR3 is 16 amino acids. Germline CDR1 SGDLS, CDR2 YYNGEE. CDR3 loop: CASSVGDSQGADTQYF.